This entry concerns a single TCR beta chain. Its antigen is currently unknown. The germline V gene encodes CDR1 MNHEY and CDR2 SMNVEV (reference sequence). CDR3 size: 12 residues. This record belongs to a study of monozygotic twins with inflammatory bowel disease. The study, taken as a whole, reports: Repertoire likeness was no different across concordant and discordant twins, perhaps owing to restricted power.

Each CDR3 protein gets one entry in TCRdb, which reprocessed the 5' RACE reads and gives no DNA. Here the sample table reports over 90,000 distinct CDR3 sequences. This sequence was found in a human donor with ulcerative colitis or Crohn's disease, or a healthy co-twin of an affected twin (not recorded which). This chain joins TRBV27 and TRBJ1-4. The source material was blood. The CDR3 reads CASSTANEKLFF.